This record concerns one T cell receptor beta chain sequence. V was shortened by 0 bases and J by 3 bases, with 12 bases between the two germline ends. Germline V gene data show CDR1 as LGHNA and CDR2 as YNFKEQ. The CDR3 contains 16 residues. This record belongs to a study of T cell changes during pregnancy in multiple sclerosis. This table comes from immunoSEQ multiplex PCR, and its TCRdb copy is limited to in-frame clones, with some not included. The repertoire has 65,000 to 80,000 clones, 90% to 95% of them found once; the top ten carry 2.5%. The gene calls are TRBV4-2 and TRBJ1-5; TRBD1 is a possible D gene (5 bases). The receptor's source is a female donor with multiple sclerosis, enrolled in a pregnancy study. The sample consisted of peripheral blood, taken in the second trimester of pregnancy. The CDR3 is CASSQEKGRVNQPQHF. The CDR3 coding sequence is TGTGCCAGCAGCCAAGAGAAGGGCAGGGTCAATCAGCCCCAGCATTTT.